The 13 T cell receptor beta chains below all came from one sample that was sequenced in a study of chemoradiotherapy in HPV16-positive cancers. Repertoires were generated with immunoSEQ multiplex PCR, while TCRdb's copy carries only in-frame clones and drops some. Among about 10,000 clones listed, 65% to 70% were seen once. This specimen was collected from a patient who underwent chemoradiotherapy. The receptor source for this set is a human donor with HPV-associated anogenital cancer.

The chain joins TRBV9 to TRBJ1-4, with 10 bases lining up with TRBD1. The germline gives CDR1 SGDLS, CDR2 YYNGEE. Losses at the gene ends were 3 bases for V and 8 bases for J; bases not matched to a gene: 7. The CDR3 consists of 15 residues. As DNA, the CDR3 is TGTGCCAGCAGCGCGGGGGACAGGGGAGGCGAAAAACTGTTTTTT. It is translated as CASSAGDRGGEKLFF.

J is TRBJ1-5 and V is TRBV18; 12 bases are a match to TRBD1. This CDR3 contains 15 residues. The J segment lost 6 bases and the V segment lost 4 bases, leaving 4 bases of the junction unmatched. CDR1 and CDR2 from the germline V gene are KGHSH and LQKENI. The CDR3 region is CASSQGQGAAQPQHF. The CDR3 DNA follows: TGTGCCAGCTCACAGGGACAGGGGGCGGCTCAGCCCCAGCATTTT.

The chain combines TRBV19 with TRBJ2-3; TRBD1 might be the D (6 bases). Germline CDR1 is LNHDA and CDR2 is SQIVND (reference sequence). Trimming cost V 5 bases and J 0 bases, with 24 bases left between them. This CDR3 spans 19 amino acids. As DNA, the CDR3 is TGTGCCAGTAGTCTCGCAGGGGTTTTCGTTGGGGCTAGCACAGATACGCAGTATTTT. Translation: CASSLAGVFVGASTDTQYF. Based on the CDR3 plus reference TRBV19 and TRBJ2-3, the full variable domain is DGGITQSPKYLFRKEGQNVTLSCEQNLNHDAMYWYRQDPGQGLRLIYYSQIVNDFQKGDIAEGYSVSREKKESFPLTVTSAQKNPTAFYLCASSLAGVFVGASTDTQYFGPGTRLTVL.

This chain uses TRBV7-8 with TRBJ2-1; TRBD2 agrees at 9 bases. J gave up 4 bases and V 1 base, and 2 bases lay outside the gene matches. The CDR3 is 15 residues long. Germline-derived CDR1 and CDR2 are SGHVS and FQNEAQ. CDR3 DNA: TGTGCCAGCAGCTTAGAGAGCGGGGGGTACAATGAGCAGTTCTTC. This sequence encodes CASSLESGGYNEQFF.

This rearrangement joins TRBV5-1 to TRBJ2-1; 11 positions match TRBD2. The CDR3 is 16 amino acids. Unmatched junction bases numbered 7, after V lost 4 bases and J lost 4 bases. Germline lookup yields CDR1 SGHRS and CDR2 YFSETQ. The CDR3 bases are TGCGCCAGCAGCGCCACTCTAGCGGGGGGTTACAATGAGCAGTTCTTC. Translation gives CASSATLAGGYNEQFF.

This clone counts as medium-sized. This chain links TRBV27 with TRBJ2-7, with 7 bases matching TRBD1. Germline values: CDR1 MNHEY, CDR2 SMNVEV (reference sequence). The CDR3 extends over 12 amino acids. Trimming took 7 bases from V and 1 from J; bases not matched to a gene: 1. The CDR3 region is CASMGQSYEQYF. The CDR3 DNA reads as TGTGCCAGCATGGGACAGTCCTACGAGCAGTACTTC.

This clone is a singleton in its sample. V usage is TRBV28 and J usage is TRBJ2-5, with a tentative D call TRBD2 (5 bases). This CDR3 comprises 15 residues. V shed 2 bases and J shed 3 bases, with 13 bases lying between them. Germline CDR1 is MDHEN and CDR2 is SYDVKM. CDR3 bases: TGTGCCAGCAGTTTAAGTCGCCGGGAAAAAGAGACCCAGTACTTC. Encoded protein: CASSLSRREKETQYF. The variable domain in full, with the rest retrieved from reference TRBV28 and TRBJ2-5, is DVKVTQSSRYLVKRTGEKVFLECVQDMDHENMFWYRQDPGLGLRLIYFSYDVKMKEKGDIPEGYSVSREKKERFSLILESASTNQTSMYLCASSLSRREKETQYFGPGTRLLVL.

This clone was seen a handful of times. J is TRBJ2-1 and V is TRBV30, with D maybe TRBD2 (5 bases). There are 13 residues in the CDR3. Germline values: CDR1 GTSNPN, CDR2 SVGIG (reference sequence). The V gene lost 0 bases and the J gene lost 14 bases, with 17 bases spanning the gap. The CDR3 DNA reads TGTGCCTGGAGTGTGTTGTTAGAGAGGGAGAAGTTCTTC. Protein sequence: CAWSVLLEREKFF. Drawing the rest from reference TRBV30 and TRBJ2-1, the complete variable domain is SQTIHQWPATLVQPVGSPLSLECTVEGTSNPNLYWYRQAAGRGLQLLFYSVGIGQISSEVPQNLSASRPQDRQFILSSKKLLLSDSGFYLCAWSVLLEREKFFGPGTRLTVL.

J is TRBJ2-1 and V is TRBV19; 7 positions match TRBD1. With V trimmed by 7 bases and J by 5 bases, 11 bases remained unmatched. Germline CDR1 is LNHDA and CDR2 is SQIVND (reference sequence). This CDR3 comprises 15 residues. CDR3 sequence: CASKGVGQIDNEQFF. CDR3 in DNA: TGTGCCAGTAAGGGCGTGGGACAGATTGACAATGAGCAGTTCTTC.

This clone appeared a few times. The chain uses TRBV21-1 and TRBJ1-4. TRBV21-1 is a pseudogene locus. The CDR3 extends over 17 amino acids. The CDR3 DNA reads as TGTGCCAGCAGCCGATCGGGGGGAGGGGTGACTAATGAAAAACTGTTTTTT. Protein sequence: CASSRSGGGVTNEKLFF.

This clone showed up just a few times. The chain carries TRBV7-9 and TRBJ2-2; D unclear. The V gene's germline CDR1 is SEHNR and CDR2 FQNEAQ (reference sequence). The CDR3 sequence is 17 residues long. The V end lost 1 base, the J end lost 0 bases, and 12 bases lay between the germline ends. The CDR3 DNA sequence: TGTGCCAGCAGCTTAGTTTTGGGGTCAACGAACACCGGGGAGCTGTTTTTT. Its protein is CASSLVLGSTNTGELFF.

The CDR3 region is CASSLTGYEQYF. The CDR3 nucleotides are TGTGCCAGCTCACTGACAGGGTACGAGCAGTACTTC. The chain joins TRBV18 to TRBJ2-7; TRBD1 matches 7 bases. Germline values: CDR1 KGHSH, CDR2 LQKENI. Trimming removed 4 bases from V and 4 bases from J; junction bases left unmatched: 1. The CDR3 sequence is 12 residues long.

This clone occurred a few times. This rearrangement joins TRBV9 to TRBJ1-1; no clear D gene. This CDR3 spans 14 amino acids. Trimming removed 4 bases from V and 0 bases from J, with 10 bases in between. CDR1 and CDR2 (germline): SGDLS, YYNGEE. CDR3 in amino acids: CASSTGYMNTEAFF. In DNA, the CDR3 is TGTGCCAGCAGCACGGGTTATATGAACACTGAAGCTTTCTTT.